This T cell receptor (beta chain) appears in the sequencing data of a study of chemoradiotherapy in HPV16-positive cancers. Germline V gives CDR1 SGHRS, CDR2 YFSETQ. CDR3 length: 16 amino acids. The V segment lost 4 bases and the J segment 6 bases; nucleotides outside the gene matches: 7. Method: immunoSEQ multiplex PCR; TCRdb's copy keeps in-frame clones and lacks some. The sample consists of roughly 14,000 clones, approximately 90% of them appearing once. The sequence was collected from a human donor with HPV-associated anogenital cancer. This rearrangement joins TRBV5-1 to TRBJ2-4; 13 bases agree with TRBD2. Material: blood, obtained from a patient who underwent chemoradiotherapy. The CDR3 DNA sequence: TGCGCCAGCAGCGAGGGACTAGCGGGGAGAGCAAACATTCAGTACTTC. It translates to CASSEGLAGRANIQYF. Together with reference TRBV5-1 and TRBJ2-4, the CDR3 gives the full variable domain: KAGVTQTPRYLIKTRGQQVTLSCSPISGHRSVSWYQQTPGQGLQFLFEYFSETQRNKGNFPGRFSGRQFSNSRSEMNVSTLELGDSALYLCASSEGLAGRANIQYFGAGTRLSVL.